This T cell receptor (beta chain) was sequenced in a study of regulatory T cells in long-lasting Graves disease. General study results and limits: Not thyroid tissue but only peripheral blood was studied.

This CDR3 region has 15 residues. Trimming removed 1 base from V and 2 bases from J; junction bases left unmatched: 3. Germline CDR1 MGHRA, CDR2 YSYEKL. iRepertoire HTBI primers and Arm-PCR of CDR3 regions built TCR beta libraries. Authors' analysis steps: The identification of under 65 TRBV and 14 TRBJ segments was made across samples. TCRdb re-analysed the multiplex PCR reads in MiXCR, keeping a single row per CDR3 protein. The V and J calls follow TCRdb's processing rather than the paper's. The top ten hold 25% to 35% of the sample, which has almost 350,000 distinct CDR3 sequences, about 18% seen once. Comment on this clonotype: Its antigen remains unknown.

Time point indicated: persistent/refractory GD, antithyroid drugs over 5 years with positive TRAb. PBMC RNA was the source of the TCR library. The source is a female donor with Graves disease. The chain is built from TRBV4-1 and TRBJ1-2, with 8 bases identical to TRBD1. The input for sequencing was peripheral blood mononuclear cells (PBMCs), taken when the disease was refractory, from a patient treated with antithyroid drugs. Here the CDR3 reads CASSQARTGNYGYTF. CDR3 in DNA: TGCGCCAGCAGCCAAGCTCGGACAGGGAACTATGGCTACACCTTC.